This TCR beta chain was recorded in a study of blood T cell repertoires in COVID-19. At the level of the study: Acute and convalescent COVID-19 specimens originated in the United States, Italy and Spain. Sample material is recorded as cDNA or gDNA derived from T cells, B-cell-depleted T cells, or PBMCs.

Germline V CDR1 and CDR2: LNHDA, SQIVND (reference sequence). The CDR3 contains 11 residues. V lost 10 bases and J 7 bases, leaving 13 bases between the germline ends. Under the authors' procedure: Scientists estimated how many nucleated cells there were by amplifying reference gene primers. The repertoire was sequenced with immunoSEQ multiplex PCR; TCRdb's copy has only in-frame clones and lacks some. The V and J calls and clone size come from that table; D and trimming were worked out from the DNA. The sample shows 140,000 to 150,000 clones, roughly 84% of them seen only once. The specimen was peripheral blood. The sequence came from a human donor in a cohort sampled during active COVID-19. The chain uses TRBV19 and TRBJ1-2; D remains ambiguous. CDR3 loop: CATSFPRGYTF. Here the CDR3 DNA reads TGTGCCACCTCGTTCCCTCGTGGCTACACCTTC.